The TCR beta chain under discussion was sequenced for a study of cytomegalovirus exposure and HLA in healthy donors. Study results and limitations: A later analysis by the authors found several of the most significant clusters apparently linked to common viral pathogens. The classifier reportedly diagnosed cytomegalovirus status with high specificity and sensitivity.

The PCR ran on 60 Vbeta and 13 Jbeta primers. Produced via immunoSEQ multiplex PCR; TCRdb's table is partial and in-frame only. The table includes 75,000 to 95,000 clones, around 80% detected once. J lost 5 bases, V lost 5 bases, and 6 bases had no gene match. This CDR3 region has 16 residues. Germline CDR1 and CDR2: PRHDT and FYEKMQ (reference sequence). A word on this clone: Antigen specificity is unknown.

Sequenced sample: PBMCs. This clonotype originated in a human donor in good health. This sequence joins TRBV13 and TRBJ2-2; 12 positions agree with TRBD2. The CDR3 nucleotides read TGTGCCAGCAGCCTCCGACTAGCGGGGGAAACCGGGGAGCTGTTTTTT. Protein product: CASSLRLAGETGELFF.